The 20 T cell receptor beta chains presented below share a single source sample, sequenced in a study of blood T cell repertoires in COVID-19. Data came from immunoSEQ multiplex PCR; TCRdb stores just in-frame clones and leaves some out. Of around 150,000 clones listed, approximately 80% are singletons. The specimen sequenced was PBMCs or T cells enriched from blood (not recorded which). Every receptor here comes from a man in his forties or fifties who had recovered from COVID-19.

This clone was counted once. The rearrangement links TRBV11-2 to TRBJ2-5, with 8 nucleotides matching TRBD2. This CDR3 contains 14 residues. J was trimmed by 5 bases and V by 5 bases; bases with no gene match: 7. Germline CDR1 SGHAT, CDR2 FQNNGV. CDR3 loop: CASSLGTRDETQYF. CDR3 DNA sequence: TGTGCCAGCAGCCTTGGGACTAGGGATGAGACCCAGTACTTC.

CDR3 in DNA: TGTGCCACTCCATCCGGGACTAGGGGTCAGGCCCAGTACTTC. It translates to CATPSGTRGQAQYF. This sequence joins TRBV12-1 and TRBJ2-5; the DNA was not used to check the table's D call, TRBD2. TRBV12-1 is a listed pseudogene. The CDR3 runs 14 residues.

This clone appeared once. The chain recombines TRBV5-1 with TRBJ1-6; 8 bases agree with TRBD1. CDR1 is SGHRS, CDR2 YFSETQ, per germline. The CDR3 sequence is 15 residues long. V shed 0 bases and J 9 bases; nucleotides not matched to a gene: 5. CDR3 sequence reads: CASSLAGQGGSPLHF. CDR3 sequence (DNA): TGCGCCAGCAGCTTGGCCGGACAGGGTGGTTCACCCCTCCACTTT.

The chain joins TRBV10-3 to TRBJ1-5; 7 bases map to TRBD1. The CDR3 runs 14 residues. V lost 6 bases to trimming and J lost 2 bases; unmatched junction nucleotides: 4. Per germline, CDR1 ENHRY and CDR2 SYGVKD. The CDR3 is CAIRQGDGNQPQHF. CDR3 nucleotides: TGTGCCATCAGGCAGGGGGATGGCAATCAGCCCCAGCATTTT.

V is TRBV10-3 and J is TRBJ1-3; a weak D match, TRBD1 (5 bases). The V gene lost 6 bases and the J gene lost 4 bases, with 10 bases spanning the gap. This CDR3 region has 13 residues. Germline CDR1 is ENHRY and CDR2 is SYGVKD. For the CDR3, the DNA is TGTGCCATCAGCTCTCACAGGGGAAACACCATATATTTT. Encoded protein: CAISSHRGNTIYF.

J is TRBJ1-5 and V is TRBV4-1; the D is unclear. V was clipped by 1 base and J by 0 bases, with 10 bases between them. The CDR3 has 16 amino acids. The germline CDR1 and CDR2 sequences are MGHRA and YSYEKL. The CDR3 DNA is TGCGCCAGCAGCCAAGTCCCGACGGGTAGCAATCAGCCCCAGCATTTT. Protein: CASSQVPTGSNQPQHF.

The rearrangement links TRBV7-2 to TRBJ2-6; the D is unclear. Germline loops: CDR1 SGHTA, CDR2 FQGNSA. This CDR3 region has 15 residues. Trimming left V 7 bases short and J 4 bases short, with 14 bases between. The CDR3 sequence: CASTLLQAGANVLTF. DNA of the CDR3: TGTGCCAGCACTCTCCTTCAGGCGGGGGCCAACGTCCTGACTTTC. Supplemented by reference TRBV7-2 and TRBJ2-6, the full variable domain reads GAGVSQSPSNKVTEKGKDVELRCDPISGHTALYWYRQSLGQGLEFLIYFQGNSAPDKSGLPSDRFSAERTGGSVSTLTIQRTQQEDSAVYLCASTLLQAGANVLTFGAGSRLTVL.

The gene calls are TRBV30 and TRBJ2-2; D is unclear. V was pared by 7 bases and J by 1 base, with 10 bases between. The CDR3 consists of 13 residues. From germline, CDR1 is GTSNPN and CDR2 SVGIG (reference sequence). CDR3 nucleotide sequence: TGTGCCTCGTACCCGGGGAACACCGGGGAGCTGTTTTTT. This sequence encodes CASYPGNTGELFF.

This chain's CDR3 is CASCISGGAAETQYF. DNA for the CDR3: TGTGCCAGCTGCATTAGCGGGGGGGCTGCAGAGACCCAGTACTTC. The rearrangement joins TRBV5-4 to TRBJ2-5, with TRBD2 identical over 11 bases. CDR3 length equals 15 residues. Germline CDR1 is SGHNT and CDR2 is YYREEE (reference sequence). Trimming took 7 bases from V and 4 from J; bases not matched to a gene: 9. The whole variable domain, remainder taken from reference TRBV5-4 and TRBJ2-5, is ETGVTQSPTHLIKTRGQQVTLRCSSQSGHNTVSWYQQALGQGPQFIFQYYREEENGRGNFPPRFSGLQFPNYSSELNVNALELDDSALYLCASCISGGAAETQYFGPGTRLLVL.

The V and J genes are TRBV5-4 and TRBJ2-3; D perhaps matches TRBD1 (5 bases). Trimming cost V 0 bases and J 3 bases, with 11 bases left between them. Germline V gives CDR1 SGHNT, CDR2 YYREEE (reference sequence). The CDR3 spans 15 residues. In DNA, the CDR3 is TGTGCCAGCAGCTTGGAAGGGGCTAGAACAGATACGCAGTATTTT. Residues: CASSLEGARTDTQYF.

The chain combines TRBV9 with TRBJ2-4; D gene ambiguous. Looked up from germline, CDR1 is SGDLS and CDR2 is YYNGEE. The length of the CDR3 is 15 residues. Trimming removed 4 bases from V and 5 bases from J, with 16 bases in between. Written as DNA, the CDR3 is TGTGCCAGCAGCCCTGAGTCCGGTCCCGAAAACATTCAGTACTTC. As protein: CASSPESGPENIQYF.

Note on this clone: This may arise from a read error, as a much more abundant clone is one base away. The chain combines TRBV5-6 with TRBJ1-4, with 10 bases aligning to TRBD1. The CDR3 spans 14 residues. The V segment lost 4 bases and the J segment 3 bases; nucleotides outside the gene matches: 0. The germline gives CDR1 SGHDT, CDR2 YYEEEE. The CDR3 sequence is CASSDRGPNEKLFF. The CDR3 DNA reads TGTGCCAGCAGCGACAGGGGGCCTAATGAAAAACTGTTTTTT.

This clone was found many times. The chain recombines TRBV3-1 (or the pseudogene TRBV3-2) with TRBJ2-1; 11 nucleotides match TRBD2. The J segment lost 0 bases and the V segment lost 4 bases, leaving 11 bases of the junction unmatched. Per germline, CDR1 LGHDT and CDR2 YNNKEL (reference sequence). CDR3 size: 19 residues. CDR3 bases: TGTGCCAGCAGCCCGTGGGCTAGCGGGGGGTATAGCTCCTACAATGAGCAGTTCTTC. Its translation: CASSPWASGGYSSYNEQFF.

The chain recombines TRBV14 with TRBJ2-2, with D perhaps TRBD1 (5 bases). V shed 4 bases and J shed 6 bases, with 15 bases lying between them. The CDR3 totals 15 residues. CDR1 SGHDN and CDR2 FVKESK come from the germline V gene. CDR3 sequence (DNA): TGTGCCAGCAGCCTCAGGGTTAATTTGGCCGGGGAGCTGTTTTTT. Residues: CASSLRVNLAGELFF.

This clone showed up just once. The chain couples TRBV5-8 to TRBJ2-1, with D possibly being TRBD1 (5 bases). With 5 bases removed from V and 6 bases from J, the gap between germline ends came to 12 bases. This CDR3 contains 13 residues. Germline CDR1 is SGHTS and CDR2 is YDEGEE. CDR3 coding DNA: TGTGCCAGCAGGACAGACTGGGTCAATGAGCAGTTCTTC. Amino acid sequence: CASRTDWVNEQFF.

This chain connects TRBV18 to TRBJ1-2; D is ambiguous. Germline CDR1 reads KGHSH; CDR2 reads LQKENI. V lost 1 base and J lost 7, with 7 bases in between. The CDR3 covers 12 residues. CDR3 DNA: TGTGCCAGCTCACCACTCGAGGGTGGCTACACCTTC. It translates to CASSPLEGGYTF. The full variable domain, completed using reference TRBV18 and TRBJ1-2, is NAGVMQNPRHLVRRRGQEARLRCSPMKGHSHVYWYRQLPEEGLKFMVYLQKENIIDESGMPKERFSAEFPKEGPSILRIQQVVRGDSAAYFCASSPLEGGYTFGSGTRLTVV.

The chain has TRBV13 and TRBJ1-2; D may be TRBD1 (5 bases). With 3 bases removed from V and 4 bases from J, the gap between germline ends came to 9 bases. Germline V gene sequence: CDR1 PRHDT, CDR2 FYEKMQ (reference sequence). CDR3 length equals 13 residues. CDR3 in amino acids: CASSLGGPYGYTF. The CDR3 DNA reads TGTGCCAGCAGCTTGGGGGGTCCCTATGGCTACACCTTC.

CDR3 loop: CACVREYEQYF. Here the CDR3 DNA reads TGTGCCTGTGTACGGGAATACGAGCAGTACTTC. The chain joins TRBV30 to TRBJ2-7; tentatively, D is TRBD2 (5 bases). V was trimmed by 6 bases and J by 4 bases, leaving 10 bases between them. Germline values: CDR1 GTSNPN, CDR2 SVGIG (reference sequence). The CDR3 spans 11 residues.

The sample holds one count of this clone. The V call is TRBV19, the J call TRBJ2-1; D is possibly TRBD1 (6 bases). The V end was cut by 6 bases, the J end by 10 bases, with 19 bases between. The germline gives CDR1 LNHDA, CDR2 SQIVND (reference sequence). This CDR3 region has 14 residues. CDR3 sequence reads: CASRGGPPAVEQFF. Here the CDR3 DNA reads TGTGCCAGTAGAGGGGGACCCCCCGCCGTGGAGCAGTTCTTC.

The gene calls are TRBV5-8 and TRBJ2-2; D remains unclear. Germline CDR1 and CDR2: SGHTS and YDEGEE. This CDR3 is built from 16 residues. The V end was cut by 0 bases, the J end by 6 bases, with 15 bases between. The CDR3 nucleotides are TGTGCCAGCAGCTTGGAAACGTCTCTCGGGTCCGGGGAGCTGTTTTTT. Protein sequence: CASSLETSLGSGELFF.